This T cell receptor (beta chain) was identified during a study of blood T cells in healthy people across ages. A second PCR, run for about 7 to 11 cycles, used a sample-barcoded 5' primer plus a J-beta primer mix. Every sample produced at least 2.5 million CDR3-containing paired-end reads. TCRdb independently ran MiXCR on the 5' RACE reads; one entry per CDR3 protein. Counted here are 1.5 million or so distinct CDR3 sequences, approximately 38% occurring once; the ten biggest clones make up around 8%. This CDR3 has 16 amino acids. From germline, CDR1 is MNHEY and CDR2 SMNVEV (reference sequence). V shed 6 bases and J shed 0 bases, with 14 bases lying between them.

Sequencing was done on a sample of blood. The source is a woman aged 18 to 35 in good health. V gene TRBV27 combines with J gene TRBJ2-2; D is unresolved. CDR3 protein: CASSPPTLANTGELFF. As DNA, the CDR3 is TGTGCCAGCAGCCCCCCCACTTTAGCGAACACCGGGGAGCTGTTTTTT.